This paragraph reports one TCR beta chain. CDR1 is MNHNS and CDR2 is SASEGT in the germline V gene. Trimming cost V 5 bases and J 7 bases; bases outside gene matches: 12. The length of the CDR3 is 16 residues. TCRdb re-called the 5' RACE reads with MiXCR, one entry per CDR3 protein. Of about 260,000 distinct CDR3 sequences listed, approximately 7% are singletons. The sample belongs to a study of identical twins. These data were also reused for a study on yellow fever vaccine responses in identical twins. That source reports: Twins reportedly mounted vaccine T cell responses that seemed partly convergent, partly personalized.

This chain links TRBV6-1 with TRBJ2-1; 9 nucleotides match TRBD1. The receptor's source is a woman younger than 30 in good health. Sequenced: memory (CD45RO+) T cells sorted from blood. The DNA for the CDR3 is TGTGCCAGCAGTAAAACCGGGACAGGGTCGAGGAATGAGCAGTTCTTC. As protein: CASSKTGTGSRNEQFF.